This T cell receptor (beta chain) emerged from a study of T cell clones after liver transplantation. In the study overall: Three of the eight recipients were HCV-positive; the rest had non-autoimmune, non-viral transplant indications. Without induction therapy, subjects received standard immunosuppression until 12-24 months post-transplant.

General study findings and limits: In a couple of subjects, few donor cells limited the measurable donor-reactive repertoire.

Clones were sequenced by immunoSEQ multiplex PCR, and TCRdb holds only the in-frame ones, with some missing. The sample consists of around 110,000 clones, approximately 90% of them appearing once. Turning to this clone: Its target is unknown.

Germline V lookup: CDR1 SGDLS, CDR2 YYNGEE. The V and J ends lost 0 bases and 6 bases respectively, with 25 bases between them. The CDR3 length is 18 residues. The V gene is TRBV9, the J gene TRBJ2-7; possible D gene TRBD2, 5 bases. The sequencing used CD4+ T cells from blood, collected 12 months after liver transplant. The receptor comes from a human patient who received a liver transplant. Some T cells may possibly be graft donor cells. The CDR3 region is CASSVAGKGLGSSGEQYF. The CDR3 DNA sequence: TGTGCCAGCAGCGTAGCTGGTAAAGGGCTTGGGAGTTCGGGCGAGCAGTACTTC.